This T cell receptor beta chain was observed in a study of T-cell reconstitution after alpha-beta-depleted transplantation in children (TCRdb year 2016). For the study in its entirety: Using TCR repertoire profiling, the study followed T-cell immune reconstitution in a quantitative way in children after TCRalphabeta/CD19-depleted allogeneic hematopoietic cell transplantation. Overall results and qualifications from the work: Over the following months the frequencies of hyperexpanded clones went down, and after one year T-cell counts and TCRbeta diversity were mostly credited to newly produced T cells. In some patients, the high TCRbeta diversity seen at day 60 was put down to recipient T cells and intrathymic progenitors that had survived conditioning. The apparently early recovery of alphabetaT-cell counts about two months after transplant reportedly depended on only several hundred rapidly expanded clones that came from non-depleted graft cells.

There are many counts of this clonotype. The antigen it recognizes is unknown. No base quality information exists; no much larger clone differs at one position. The library was generated by PCR. The run used an Illumina HiSeq 2500. TCR libraries were prepared with molecular barcoding, using unique molecular identifiers to normalize TCRbeta repertoire quantification. TCRdb reworked the public reads: Q25 trimming with fastp, MiXCR clone assembly, productive beta chains retained. Every CDR3 protein is listed once, alongside the most common genes and DNA of its rows. The table for this sample lists more than 200,000 distinct CDR3 sequences; roughly 23% of them were counted only once. Clones ranked in the top ten supply approximately 2.5% of the sample. There are 15 amino acids in the CDR3, from cysteine to phenylalanine inclusive. Only the CDR3 region is kept as DNA, spanning 45 bases read in frame from base 1. Here V drops 1 base and J drops 10 bases, and the junction holds 7 bases not matched to any gene. Taken from the germline V gene, the CDR1 and CDR2 loops are LGHNA and YNFKEQ.

The treatment or condition tag for this specimen amounts to: allogeneic hematopoietic cell transplantation with graft depleted of TCRalphabeta T cells and CD19 B cells. TCRalphabeta/CD19-depleted allogeneic hematopoietic cell grafts were given to the transplant recipients, all of whom were children. This receptor was taken from a girl aged 2 to 10 with Fanconi anemia, due to receive a stem cell transplant. The sequence links TRBV4-2 to TRBJ2-5, and 12 bases in between align with TRBD2. This specimen consisted of PBMCs, obtained before TCRalphabeta/CD19-depleted stem cell transplant. The base sequence is TGTGCCAGCAGCCAAGCGGCTAGCGGGGGGGCTGGCCAGTACTTC. This sequence encodes CASSQAASGGAGQYF.